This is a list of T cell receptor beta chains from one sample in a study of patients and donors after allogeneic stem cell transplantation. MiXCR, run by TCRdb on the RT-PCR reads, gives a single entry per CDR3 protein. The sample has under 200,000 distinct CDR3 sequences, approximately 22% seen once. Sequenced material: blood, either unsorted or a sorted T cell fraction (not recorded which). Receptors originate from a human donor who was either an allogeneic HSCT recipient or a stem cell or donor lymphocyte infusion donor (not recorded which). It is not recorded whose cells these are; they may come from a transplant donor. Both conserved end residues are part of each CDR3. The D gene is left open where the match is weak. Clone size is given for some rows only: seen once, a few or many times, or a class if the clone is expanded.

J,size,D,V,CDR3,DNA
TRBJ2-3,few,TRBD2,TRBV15,CATSRKRGGYTDTQYF,TGTGCCACCAGCAGAAAGCGGGGGGGCTACACAGATACGCAGTATTTT
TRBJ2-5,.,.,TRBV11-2,CASSLDPGGTQYF,TGTGCCAGCAGCTTAGACCCCGGGGGGACCCAGTACTTC
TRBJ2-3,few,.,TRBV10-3,CAISESTSSADTQYF,TGTGCCATCAGTGAGTCGACATCCTCCGCTGATACGCAGTATTTT
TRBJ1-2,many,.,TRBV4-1,CASSQDWAGNYGYTF,TGCGCCAGCAGCCAAGATTGGGCCGGTAACTATGGCTACACCTTC
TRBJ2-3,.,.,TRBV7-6,CASKAPLTDTQYF,TGTGCCAGCAAGGCCCCCCTCACAGATACGCAGTATTTT
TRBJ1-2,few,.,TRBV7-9,CASSLEIHHTYGYTF,TGTGCCAGCAGCTTAGAGATCCACCATACCTATGGCTACACCTTC
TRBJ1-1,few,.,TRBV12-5,CASGLVLGRDAEAFF,TGTGCTAGTGGTTTGGTACTCGGCAGGGACGCTGAAGCTTTCTTT
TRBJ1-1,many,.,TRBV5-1,CASSPGVQAGTEAFF,TGCGCCAGCAGCCCGGGGGTCCAGGCTGGCACTGAAGCTTTCTTT
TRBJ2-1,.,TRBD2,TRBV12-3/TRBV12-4,CASSYPSGGYNEQFF,TGTGCCAGCAGTTATCCCAGCGGGGGGTACAATGAGCAGTTCTTC
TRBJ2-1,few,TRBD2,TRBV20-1,CSARRSGRERVRDYNEQFF,TGCAGTGCTAGACGGTCCGGGAGGGAACGAGTAAGGGATTACAATGAGCAGTTCTTC
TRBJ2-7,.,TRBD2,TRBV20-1,CSATGLAGVTPTYEQYF,TGCAGTGCTACAGGACTAGCGGGAGTCACACCAACCTACGAGCAGTACTTC
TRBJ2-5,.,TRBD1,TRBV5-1,CASSPAPRGQGQETQYF,TGCGCCAGCAGCCCTGCCCCCCGCGGACAGGGTCAAGAGACCCAGTACTTC
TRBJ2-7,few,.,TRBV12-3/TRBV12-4,CASAGYGYEQYF,TGTGCCAGCGCGGGGTACGGCTACGAGCAGTACTTC
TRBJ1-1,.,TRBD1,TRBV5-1,CASSSQGDTEAFF,TGCGCCAGCAGCTCTCAGGGGGACACTGAAGCTTTCTTT
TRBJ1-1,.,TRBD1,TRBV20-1,CSGARQGALWNTEAFF,TGCAGTGGAGCCCGACAGGGGGCTTTATGGAACACTGAAGCTTTCTTT
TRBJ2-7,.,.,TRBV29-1,CSVDGARDEQYF,TGCAGCGTTGATGGAGCTCGTGACGAGCAGTACTTC
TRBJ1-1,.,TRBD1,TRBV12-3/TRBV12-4,CASIGGSRTEAFF,TGTGCCAGCATAGGGGGCTCCCGCACTGAAGCTTTCTTT
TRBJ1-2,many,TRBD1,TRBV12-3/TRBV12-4,CASSRTGGGYGYTF,TGTGCCAGCAGCCGGACAGGGGGAGGCTATGGCTACACCTTC
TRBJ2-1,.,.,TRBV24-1,CATSTSRTPSRPNEQFF,TGTGCCACCAGTACTTCCCGGACACCGAGCCGACCCAATGAGCAGTTCTTC
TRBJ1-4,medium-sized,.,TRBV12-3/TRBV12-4,CASSLELDGKLFF,TGTGCCAGCAGCCTAGAACTCGACGGCAAACTGTTTTTT
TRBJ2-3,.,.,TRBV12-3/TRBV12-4,CASSFRRAGDEGTQYF,TGTGCCAGCAGTTTTAGGAGAGCGGGTGACGAAGGCACGCAGTATTTT
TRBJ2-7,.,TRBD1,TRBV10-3,CATRGTGGSYEQYF,TGTGCCACGCGTGGGACAGGGGGCTCCTACGAGCAGTACTTC
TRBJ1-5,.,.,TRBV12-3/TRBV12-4,CASKAIRDDQPQHF,TGTGCCAGCAAAGCAATCAGGGACGATCAGCCCCAGCATTTT
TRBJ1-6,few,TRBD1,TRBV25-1,CASSEMDCRTGESPLHF,TGTGCCAGCAGTGAAATGGATTGTAGGACAGGGGAATCACCCCTCCACTTT
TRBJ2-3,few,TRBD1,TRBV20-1,CSVTGGARTDTQYF,TGCAGTGTGACAGGGGGGGCTCGGACAGATACGCAGTATTTT
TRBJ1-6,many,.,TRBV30,CAWSSTILNSPLHF,TGTGCCTGGAGTTCGACAATACTAAATTCACCCCTCCACTTT
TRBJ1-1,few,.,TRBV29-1,CSVGGAKFMNTEAFF,TGCAGCGTGGGAGGGGCCAAGTTTATGAACACTGAAGCTTTCTTT
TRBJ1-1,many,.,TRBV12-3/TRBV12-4,CASSLRGITEAFF,TGTGCCAGCAGCCTCCGGGGGATCACTGAAGCTTTCTTT
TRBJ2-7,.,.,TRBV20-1,CSARKPDSIPYEQYF,TGCAGTGCTAGAAAGCCGGACAGCATTCCCTACGAGCAGTACTTC
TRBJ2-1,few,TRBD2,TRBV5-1,CASSPGPGGITNEQFF,TGCGCCAGCAGCCCGGGGCCGGGAGGGATTACGAATGAGCAGTTCTTC
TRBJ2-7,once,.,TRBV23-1,CASIEVSQSGGYEQYF,TGCGCCAGCATCGAGGTTTCGCAATCAGGAGGCTACGAGCAGTACTTC
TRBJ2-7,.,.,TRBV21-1,CASILGPLEQYF,TGTGCCAGCATCCTAGGGCCCCTCGAGCAGTACTTC
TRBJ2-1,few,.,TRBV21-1,CASSIYGKQGVTSNEQFF,TGTGCCAGCAGCATATACGGTAAACAGGGAGTGACCTCCAATGAGCAGTTCTTC
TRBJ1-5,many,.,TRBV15,CATSRFVGRSNQPQHF,TGTGCCACCAGCAGATTCGTAGGTAGGAGCAATCAGCCCCAGCATTTT
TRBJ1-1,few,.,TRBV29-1,CSAEGPQMFTEAFF,TGCAGCGCCGAGGGGCCCCAGATGTTCACTGAAGCTTTCTTT
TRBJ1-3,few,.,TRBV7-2,CASSLWTAPSTIYF,TGTGCCAGCAGCTTGTGGACCGCTCCCAGCACCATATATTTT
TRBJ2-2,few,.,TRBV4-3,CASSLGQMNTGELFF,TGCGCCAGCAGCCTAGGACAGATGAACACCGGGGAGCTGTTTTTT
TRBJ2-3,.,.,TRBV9,CASSIGVADTQYF,TGTGCCAGCAGCATCGGAGTTGCAGATACGCAGTATTTT
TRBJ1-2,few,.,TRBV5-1,CASSSGQRANYGYTF,TGCGCCAGCAGCTCCGGACAGAGAGCTAACTATGGCTACACCTTC
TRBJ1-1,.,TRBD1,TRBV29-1,CSVTGTVKVEAFF,TGCAGCGTCACCGGGACAGTTAAAGTTGAAGCTTTCTTT
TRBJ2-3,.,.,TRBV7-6,CASSLAIADTQYF,TGTGCCAGCAGCTTAGCCATAGCAGATACGCAGTATTTT
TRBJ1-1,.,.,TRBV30,CAWSSRRPNTEAFF,TGTGCCTGGAGTAGCCGCAGGCCGAACACTGAAGCTTTCTTT
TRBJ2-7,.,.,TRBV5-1,CASKERAYFEQYF,TGCGCCAGCAAGGAGCGGGCTTACTTCGAGCAGTACTTC
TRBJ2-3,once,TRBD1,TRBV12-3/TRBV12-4,CASIKTGAVISDTQYF,TGTGCCAGCATCAAAACAGGGGCGGTGATATCGGATACGCAGTATTTT
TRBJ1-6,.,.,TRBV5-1,CASGPSALHF,TGCGCCAGCGGACCTTCGGCCCTCCACTTT
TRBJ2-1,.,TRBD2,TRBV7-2,CASSLDFGTSGRIEGFF,TGTGCCAGCAGCTTAGATTTCGGAACTAGCGGGAGAATTGAAGGGTTCTTC
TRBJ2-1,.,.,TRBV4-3,CASSQDLVRHGNEQFF,TGCGCCAGCAGCCAAGATCTCGTACGTCATGGAAATGAGCAGTTCTTC
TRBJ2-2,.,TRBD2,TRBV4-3,CASSPPSGRTKGELFF,TGCGCCAGCAGCCCCCCTAGCGGGAGGACTAAAGGGGAGCTGTTTTTT
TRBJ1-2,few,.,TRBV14,CASSQERGDYGYTF,TGTGCCAGCAGCCAAGAACGAGGGGACTATGGCTACACCTTC
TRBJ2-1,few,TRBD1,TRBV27,CASSLLGQGGNEQFF,TGTGCCAGCAGTCTTCTCGGACAGGGTGGGAATGAGCAGTTCTTC
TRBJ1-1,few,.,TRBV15,CATSREPWAEEAFF,TGTGCCACCAGCAGAGAACCCTGGGCAGAAGAAGCTTTCTTT
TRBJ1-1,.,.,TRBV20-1,CSAREEGHLSTEAFF,TGCAGTGCTAGAGAGGAGGGACATCTGAGCACTGAAGCTTTCTTT
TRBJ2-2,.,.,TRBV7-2,CASSVVRSGELFF,TGTGCCAGCAGCGTAGTAAGGAGCGGGGAGCTGTTTTTT
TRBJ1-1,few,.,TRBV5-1,CASSLGADRVAFF,TGCGCCAGCAGCTTGGGGGCTGACCGGGTGGCTTTCTTT
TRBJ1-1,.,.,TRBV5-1,CASSLVGDGTEAFF,TGCGCCAGCAGCTTGGTCGGGGACGGCACTGAAGCTTTCTTT
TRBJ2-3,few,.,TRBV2,CASSEWRLPDTDTQYF,TGTGCCAGCAGTGAATGGCGGCTTCCTGACACAGATACGCAGTATTTT
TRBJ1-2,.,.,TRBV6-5,CASSYGEGDSYGYTF,TGTGCCAGCAGTTACGGGGAGGGTGATAGCTATGGCTACACCTTC
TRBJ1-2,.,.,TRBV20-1,CSAAIAPYGYTF,TGCAGTGCTGCCATAGCTCCCTATGGCTACACCTTC
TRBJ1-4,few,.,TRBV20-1,CSASGALNEKLFF,TGCAGTGCTTCCGGGGCCCTGAATGAAAAACTGTTTTTT
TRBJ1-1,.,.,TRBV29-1,CSVWGMNTEAFF,TGCAGCGTTTGGGGAATGAACACTGAAGCTTTCTTT